This T cell receptor (beta chain) was obtained from a study of CD8 T cells in ankylosing spondylitis. This clonotype turned up a few times. Its antigen is unknown. In TCRdb, the 5' RACE reads were re-called with MiXCR into one record per CDR3 protein. The sample shows over 450,000 distinct CDR3 sequences, approximately 11% of them seen only once. The CDR3 is 13 residues long. Germline CDR1 reads MGHDK; CDR2 reads SYGVNS. V was clipped by 6 bases and J by 5 bases, with 13 bases between them. Study results and limitations: Fewer than ten highly homologous variants made up a TCR beta motif, and this motif appeared characteristic of ankylosing spondylitis blood. Peripheral blood samples showed relatively rare disease-linked clones, and these clones were CD8+.

This sequence originates from a male donor with ankylosing spondylitis. Sample: blood, either unsorted or a sorted T cell fraction (not recorded which). The rearrangement uses TRBV25-1 and TRBJ1-2; tentative D call: TRBD1 (6 bases). DNA of the CDR3: TGTGCCAGCAGCACCCGGGGGGCGTATGGCTACACCTTC. Encoded protein: CASSTRGAYGYTF.